Presented here are 2 T cell receptor beta chains from one specimen sequenced in a study of OX40 agonist ivuxolimab in advanced cancers. Sequenced by immunoSEQ multiplex PCR; TCRdb stores in-frame clones only, minus some. The table lists more than 45,000 clones, 70% to 90% of them singletons, with about 3% in the top ten. Sample: CD4+ or CD8+ T cells sorted from blood, taken in a trial of the OX40 agonist ivuxolimab. These receptors were obtained from an adult with an advanced solid tumor such as melanoma, head and neck, liver or kidney cancer.

This chain joins TRBV2 and TRBJ1-5; the D gene is possibly TRBD1 (6 bases). The CDR3 spans 16 residues. Germline loops: CDR1 SNHLY, CDR2 FYNNEI. V was shortened by 4 bases and J by 1 base, with 14 bases between the two germline ends. The CDR3 region is CASSVGGGRSNQPQHF. CDR3 DNA sequence: TGTGCCAGCAGTGTAGGGGGGGGGAGGAGCAATCAGCCCCAGCATTTT. The full variable domain, with the rest looked up from reference TRBV2 and TRBJ1-5, is EPEVTQTPSHQVTQMGQEVILRCVPISNHLYFYWYRQILGQKVEFLVSFYNNEISEKSEIFDDQFSVERPDGSNFTLKIRSTKLEDSAMYFCASSVGGGRSNQPQHFGDGTRLSIL.

This chain joins TRBV6-5 and TRBJ2-7; 11 bases match TRBD2. The CDR3 consists of 13 residues. Germline V gene lookup returns CDR1 MNHEY and CDR2 SVGAGI. The V segment lost 6 bases and the J segment 6 bases; nucleotides outside the gene matches: 4. CDR3 amino acids: CASRRGLAGEQYF. DNA for the CDR3: TGTGCCAGCAGACGCGGACTAGCGGGCGAGCAGTACTTC.